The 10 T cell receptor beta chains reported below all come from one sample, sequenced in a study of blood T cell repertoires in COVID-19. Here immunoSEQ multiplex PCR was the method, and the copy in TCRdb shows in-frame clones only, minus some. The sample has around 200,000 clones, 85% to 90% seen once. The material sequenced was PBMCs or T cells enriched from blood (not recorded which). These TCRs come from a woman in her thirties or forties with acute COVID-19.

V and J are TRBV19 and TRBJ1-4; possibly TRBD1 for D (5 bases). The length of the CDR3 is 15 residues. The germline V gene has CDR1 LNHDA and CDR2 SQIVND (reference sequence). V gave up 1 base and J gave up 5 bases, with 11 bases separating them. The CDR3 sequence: CASSIGGESNEKLFF. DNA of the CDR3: TGTGCCAGTAGTATAGGGGGGGAGTCCAATGAAAAACTGTTTTTT.

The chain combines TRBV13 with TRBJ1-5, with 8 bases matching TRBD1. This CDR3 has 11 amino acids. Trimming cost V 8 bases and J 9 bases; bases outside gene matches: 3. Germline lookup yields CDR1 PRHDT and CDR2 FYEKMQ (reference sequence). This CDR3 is CASQGARPQHF. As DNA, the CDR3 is TGTGCCAGCCAGGGGGCCCGGCCCCAGCATTTT.

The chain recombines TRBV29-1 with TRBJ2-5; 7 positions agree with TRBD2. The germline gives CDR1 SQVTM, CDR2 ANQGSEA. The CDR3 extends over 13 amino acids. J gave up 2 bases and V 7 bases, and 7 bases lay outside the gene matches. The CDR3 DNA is TGCAGCGGAGGGAGCGGGATACAAGAGACCCAGTACTTC. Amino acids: CSGGSGIQETQYF.

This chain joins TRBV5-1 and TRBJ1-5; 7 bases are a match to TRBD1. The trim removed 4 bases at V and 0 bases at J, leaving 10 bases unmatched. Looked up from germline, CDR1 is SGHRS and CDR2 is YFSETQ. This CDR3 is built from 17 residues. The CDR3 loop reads CASSTTTGKDSNQPQHF. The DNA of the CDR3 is TGCGCCAGCAGCACCACGACAGGGAAAGATAGCAATCAGCCCCAGCATTTT.

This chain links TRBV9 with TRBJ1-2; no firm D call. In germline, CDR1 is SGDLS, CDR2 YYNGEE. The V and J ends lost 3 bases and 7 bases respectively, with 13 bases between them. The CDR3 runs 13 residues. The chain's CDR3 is CASSGHLESGYTF. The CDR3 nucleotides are TGTGCCAGCAGCGGCCATCTGGAGAGTGGCTACACCTTC.

The CDR3 protein is CAISVRQGYEQYF. The CDR3 DNA is TGTGCCATCAGTGTAAGACAGGGCTACGAGCAGTACTTC. The chain joins TRBV10-3 to TRBJ2-7; 7 nucleotides match TRBD1. With V trimmed by 4 bases and J by 3 bases, 3 bases remained unmatched. CDR1 and CDR2 from the germline V gene are ENHRY and SYGVKD. This CDR3 has 13 residues.

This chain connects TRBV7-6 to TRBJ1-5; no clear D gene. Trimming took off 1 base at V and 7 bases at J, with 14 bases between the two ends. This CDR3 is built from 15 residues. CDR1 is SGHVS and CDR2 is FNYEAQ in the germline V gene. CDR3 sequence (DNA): TGTGCCAGCAGCTTAGGGGCGGGTGCTGGGCAGCCCCAGCATTTT. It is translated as CASSLGAGAGQPQHF.

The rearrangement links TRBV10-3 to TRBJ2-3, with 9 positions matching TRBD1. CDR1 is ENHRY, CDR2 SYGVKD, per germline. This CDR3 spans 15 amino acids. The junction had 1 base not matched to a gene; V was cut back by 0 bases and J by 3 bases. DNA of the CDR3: TGTGCCATCAGTGAGTCTGACAGGGGGACAGATACGCAGTATTTT. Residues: CAISESDRGTDTQYF.

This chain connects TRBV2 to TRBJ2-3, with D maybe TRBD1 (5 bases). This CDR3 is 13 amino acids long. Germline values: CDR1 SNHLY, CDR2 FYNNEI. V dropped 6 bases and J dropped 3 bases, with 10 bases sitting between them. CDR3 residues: CASSLGRTDTQYF. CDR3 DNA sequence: TGTGCCAGCAGCCTGGGGCGGACAGATACGCAGTATTTT.

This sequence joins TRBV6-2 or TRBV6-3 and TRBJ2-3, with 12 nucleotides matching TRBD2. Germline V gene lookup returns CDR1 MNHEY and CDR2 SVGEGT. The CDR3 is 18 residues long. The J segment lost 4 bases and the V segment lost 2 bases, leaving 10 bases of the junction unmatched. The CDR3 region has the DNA TGTGCCAGCAGTTACCTAGCGGGGGGGCCAATGCAAGCAGATACGCAGTATTTT. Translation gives CASSYLAGGPMQADTQYF.